A selection of T cell receptor beta chains follows, all from one sample in a study of T cell responses to AZD1222 COVID-19 vaccine. Produced via immunoSEQ multiplex PCR; TCRdb's table is partial and in-frame only. The sample lists 90,000 to 120,000 clones, around nine tenths occurring once. The sample consisted of peripheral blood, taken on day 0 of AZD1222 vaccination. Receptors originate from an adult in good health. Each CDR3 is given with its conserved first and last residue. Each record gives: CDR3 protein, CDR3 DNA, J gene, V gene, D gene. D genes are given only for firm matches.

cdr3_aa: CASSLRQGAVFNTGELFF
cdr3_nt: TGTGCCAGCAGCCTTCGGCAGGGGGCTGTTTTTAACACCGGGGAGCTGTTTTTT
j_call: TRBJ2-2
v_call: TRBV7-3
d_call: TRBD1

cdr3_aa: CASSFNEDEAFF
cdr3_nt: TGTGCCAGCAGCTTCAACGAAGATGAAGCTTTCTTT
j_call: TRBJ1-1
v_call: TRBV7-8
d_call: -

cdr3_aa: CASSLYGQGNTGELFF
cdr3_nt: TGTGCCAGCAGCCTGTACGGACAGGGCAACACCGGGGAGCTGTTTTTT
j_call: TRBJ2-2
v_call: TRBV5-6
d_call: TRBD1

cdr3_aa: CASSQRVEVYGYTF
cdr3_nt: TGTGCCAGCAGCCAGCGGGTAGAGGTCTATGGCTACACCTTC
j_call: TRBJ1-2
v_call: TRBV4-2
d_call: -

cdr3_aa: CASSTITGLGEKLFF
cdr3_nt: TGTGCCAGCAGCACAATTACAGGGCTTGGTGAAAAACTGTTTTTT
j_call: TRBJ1-4
v_call: TRBV9
d_call: -

cdr3_aa: CASSQEGRSYEQYF
cdr3_nt: TGCGCCAGCAGCCAAGAAGGACGGTCCTACGAGCAGTACTTC
j_call: TRBJ2-7
v_call: TRBV5-1
d_call: -

cdr3_aa: CASSLDPSRGTQYF
cdr3_nt: TGTGCCAGCAGCTTAGATCCCAGCCGTGGGACCCAGTACTTC
j_call: TRBJ2-5
v_call: TRBV11-3
d_call: -

cdr3_aa: CASSSGQAYNEQFF
cdr3_nt: TGTGCCAGCAGCTCGGGACAGGCCTACAATGAGCAGTTCTTC
j_call: TRBJ2-1
v_call: TRBV11-3
d_call: TRBD1

cdr3_aa: CATRTGVNTEAFF
cdr3_nt: TGTGCCACTAGGACAGGGGTGAACACTGAAGCTTTCTTT
j_call: TRBJ1-1
v_call: TRBV10-3
d_call: TRBD1

cdr3_aa: CATSGFTGQPQHF
cdr3_nt: TGTGCCACCAGCGGTTTCACGGGTCAGCCCCAGCATTTT
j_call: TRBJ1-5
v_call: TRBV15
d_call: -

cdr3_aa: CASSLAPWGDEQFF
cdr3_nt: TGTGCCAGCAGCTTAGCCCCTTGGGGGGATGAGCAGTTCTTC
j_call: TRBJ2-1
v_call: TRBV7-8
d_call: -

cdr3_aa: CASSPVGQDYNEQFF
cdr3_nt: TGTGCCAGCAGCCCCGTAGGGCAGGATTACAATGAGCAGTTCTTC
j_call: TRBJ2-1
v_call: TRBV9
d_call: -

cdr3_aa: CASSISDRENTEAFF
cdr3_nt: TGTGCCAGCAGCATATCGGACAGGGAAAACACTGAAGCTTTCTTT
j_call: TRBJ1-1
v_call: TRBV7-3
d_call: TRBD1

cdr3_aa: CASSESPTGGYEQYF
cdr3_nt: TGTGCCAGCAGTGAATCCCCGACAGGGGGCTACGAGCAGTACTTC
j_call: TRBJ2-7
v_call: TRBV2
d_call: TRBD1

cdr3_aa: CASSSGQGANGNTIYF
cdr3_nt: TGTGCCAGCAGTTCGGGACAGGGGGCTAACGGAAACACCATATATTTT
j_call: TRBJ1-3
v_call: TRBV28
d_call: TRBD1